This T cell receptor beta chain was sequenced during a study of cytomegalovirus exposure and HLA in healthy donors. PCR primers comprised 60 Vbeta and 13 Jbeta primers. Repertoires were generated with immunoSEQ multiplex PCR, while TCRdb's copy carries only in-frame clones and drops some. The sample includes about 150,000 clones, 85% of them seen just once. Whole-study results and caveats: Fewer N-insertions than the roughly 650-donor mean were reportedly shown by an Asian-associated ancestry cluster in a later analysis.

A note on this clone: Its antigen is unidentified.

J gave up 9 bases and V 6 bases, and 8 bases lay outside the gene matches. The germline V gene has CDR1 MNHEY and CDR2 SVGAGI. The CDR3 is 12 amino acids. Sample: PBMCs. This rearrangement joins TRBV6-5 to TRBJ2-7, with 7 bases aligning to TRBD1. The source is a young woman in good health and CMV-seronegative. The CDR3 protein is CASSQLRDRQYF. CDR3 in DNA: TGTGCCAGCAGCCAACTCCGGGACAGGCAGTACTTC.